This TCR beta chain comes out of a study of cytomegalovirus exposure and HLA in healthy donors. With regard to this clone: Its antigen remains unidentified.

Study conclusions and caveats: Using the classifier, cytomegalovirus status was reportedly diagnosed with high specificity and sensitivity. The authors enumerated 180 or so TCR beta chains as linked to cytomegalovirus.

The method was immunoSEQ multiplex PCR; TCRdb's version includes in-frame clones alone and lacks a portion of them. The sample consists of about 170,000 clones, approximately 87% of them appearing once. J lost 5 bases, V lost 5 bases, and 8 bases had no gene match. Germline lookup yields CDR1 MNHEY and CDR2 SMNVEV (reference sequence). The CDR3 has 15 amino acids. The specimen was PBMCs. This sequence joins TRBV27 and TRBJ2-7, with 11 bases lining up with TRBD2. The sequence came from a woman in her thirties in good health and CMV-seronegative. CDR3 sequence reads: CASSPIAGGADEQYF. The DNA of the CDR3 is TGTGCCAGCAGTCCAATAGCGGGGGGGGCCGACGAGCAGTACTTC.